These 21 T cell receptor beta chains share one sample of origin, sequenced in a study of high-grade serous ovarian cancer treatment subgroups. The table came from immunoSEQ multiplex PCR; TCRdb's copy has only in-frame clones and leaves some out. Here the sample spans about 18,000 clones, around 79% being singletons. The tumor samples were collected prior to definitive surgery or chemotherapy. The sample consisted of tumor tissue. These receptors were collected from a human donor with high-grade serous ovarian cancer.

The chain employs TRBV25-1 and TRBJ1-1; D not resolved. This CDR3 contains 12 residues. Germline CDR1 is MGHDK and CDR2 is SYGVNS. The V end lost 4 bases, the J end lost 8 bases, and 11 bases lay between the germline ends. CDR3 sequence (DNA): TGTGCCAGCAGTGCGTACCGGGCCGAAGCTTTCTTT. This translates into CASSAYRAEAFF.

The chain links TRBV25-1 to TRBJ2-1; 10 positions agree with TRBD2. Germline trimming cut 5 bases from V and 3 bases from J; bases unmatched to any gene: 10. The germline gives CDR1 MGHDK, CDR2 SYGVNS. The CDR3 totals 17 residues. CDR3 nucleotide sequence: TGTGCCAGCAGTCCCCTGGGGCTAGCGGGAGTCTACAATGAGCAGTTCTTC. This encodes CASSPLGLAGVYNEQFF.

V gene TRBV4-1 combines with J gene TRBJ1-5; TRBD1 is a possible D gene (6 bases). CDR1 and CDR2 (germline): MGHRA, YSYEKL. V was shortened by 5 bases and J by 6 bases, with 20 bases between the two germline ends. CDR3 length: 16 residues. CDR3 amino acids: CASSFKGGGGLQPQHF. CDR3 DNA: TGCGCCAGCAGCTTCAAGGGGGGCGGGGGACTTCAGCCCCAGCATTTT.

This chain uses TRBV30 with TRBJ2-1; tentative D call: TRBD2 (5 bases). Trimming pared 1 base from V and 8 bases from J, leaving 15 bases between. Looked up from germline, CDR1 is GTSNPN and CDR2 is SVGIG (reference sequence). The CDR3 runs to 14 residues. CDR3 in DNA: TGTGCCTGGAGTGACCGAGGGTTCCGGGATGAGCAGTTCTTC. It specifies CAWSDRGFRDEQFF. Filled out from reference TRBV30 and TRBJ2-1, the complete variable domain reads SQTIHQWPATLVQPVGSPLSLECTVEGTSNPNLYWYRQAAGRGLQLLFYSVGIGQISSEVPQNLSASRPQDRQFILSSKKLLLSDSGFYLCAWSDRGFRDEQFFGPGTRLTVL.

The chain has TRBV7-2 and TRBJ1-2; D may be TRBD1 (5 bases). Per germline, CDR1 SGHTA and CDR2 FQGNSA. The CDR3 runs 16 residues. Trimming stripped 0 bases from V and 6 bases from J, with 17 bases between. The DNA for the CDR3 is TGTGCCAGCAGCTTAGCGTTCGGGCAACAAGGGGATGGCTACACCTTC. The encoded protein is CASSLAFGQQGDGYTF.

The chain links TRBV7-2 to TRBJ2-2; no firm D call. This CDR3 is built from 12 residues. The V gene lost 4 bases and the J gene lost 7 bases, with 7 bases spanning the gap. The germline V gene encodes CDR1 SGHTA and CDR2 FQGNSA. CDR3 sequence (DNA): TGTGCCAGCAGCTCTTATAGCGGGGAGCTGTTTTTT. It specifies CASSSYSGELFF. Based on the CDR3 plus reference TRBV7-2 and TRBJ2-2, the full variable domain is GAGVSQSPSNKVTEKGKDVELRCDPISGHTALYWYRQSLGQGLEFLIYFQGNSAPDKSGLPSDRFSAERTGGSVSTLTIQRTQQEDSAVYLCASSSYSGELFFGEGSRLTVL.

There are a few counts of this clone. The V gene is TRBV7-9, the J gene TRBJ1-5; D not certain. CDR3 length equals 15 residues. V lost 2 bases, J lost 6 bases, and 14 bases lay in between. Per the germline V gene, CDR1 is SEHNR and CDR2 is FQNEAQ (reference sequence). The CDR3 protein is CASSLREGMGQPQHF. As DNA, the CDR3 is TGTGCCAGCAGCTTACGTGAGGGAATGGGTCAGCCCCAGCATTTT.

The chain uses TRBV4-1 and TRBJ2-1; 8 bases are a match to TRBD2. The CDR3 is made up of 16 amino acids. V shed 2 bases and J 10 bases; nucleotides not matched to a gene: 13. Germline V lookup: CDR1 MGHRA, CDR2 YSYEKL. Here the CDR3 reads CASSQHPLAGPDEQFF. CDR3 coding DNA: TGCGCCAGCAGCCAACACCCTCTAGCGGGTCCGGACGAGCAGTTCTTC.

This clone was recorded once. The CDR3 reads CASSSNPGATDTQYF. As DNA, the CDR3 is TGTGCCAGCAGCTCGAATCCCGGGGCTACAGATACGCAGTATTTT. The chain joins TRBV7-3 to TRBJ2-3; tentatively, D is TRBD1 or TRBD2 (5 bases each). With 4 bases removed from V and 3 bases from J, the gap between germline ends came to 14 bases. CDR3 size: 15 residues. Looked up from germline, CDR1 is SGHTA and CDR2 is FQGTGA.

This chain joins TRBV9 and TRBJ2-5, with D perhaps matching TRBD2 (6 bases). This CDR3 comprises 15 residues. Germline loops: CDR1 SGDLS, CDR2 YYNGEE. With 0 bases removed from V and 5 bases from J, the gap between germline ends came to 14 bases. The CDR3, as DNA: TGTGCCAGCAGCGTAGAAGGGGACTTCGGGGAGACCCAGTACTTC. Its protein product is CASSVEGDFGETQYF.

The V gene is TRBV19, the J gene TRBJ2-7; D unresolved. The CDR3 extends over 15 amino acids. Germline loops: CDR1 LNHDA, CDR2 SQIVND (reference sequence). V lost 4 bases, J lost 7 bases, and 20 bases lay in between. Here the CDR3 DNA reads TGTGCCAGTAGTACCCTCCCCCACAACACGGAAGAGCAGTACTTC. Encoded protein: CASSTLPHNTEEQYF.

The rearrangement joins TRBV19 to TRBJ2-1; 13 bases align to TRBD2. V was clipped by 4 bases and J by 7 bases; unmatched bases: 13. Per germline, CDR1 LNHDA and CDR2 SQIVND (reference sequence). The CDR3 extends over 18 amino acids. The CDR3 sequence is CASSKGYRTSGRKNEQFF. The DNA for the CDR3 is TGTGCCAGTAGTAAAGGGTATAGGACTAGCGGGAGAAAGAATGAGCAGTTCTTC.

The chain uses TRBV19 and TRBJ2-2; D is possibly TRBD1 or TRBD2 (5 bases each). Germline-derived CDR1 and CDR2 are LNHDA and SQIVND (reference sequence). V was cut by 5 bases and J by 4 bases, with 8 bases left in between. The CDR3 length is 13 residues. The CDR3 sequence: CASSGGITGELFF. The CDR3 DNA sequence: TGTGCCAGTAGTGGGGGAATCACCGGGGAGCTGTTTTTT.

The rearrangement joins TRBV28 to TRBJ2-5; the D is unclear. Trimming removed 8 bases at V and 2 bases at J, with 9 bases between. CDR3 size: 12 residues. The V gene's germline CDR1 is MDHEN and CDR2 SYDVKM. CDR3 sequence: CASGVGQETQYF. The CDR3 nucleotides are TGTGCCAGCGGGGTCGGTCAAGAGACCCAGTACTTC.

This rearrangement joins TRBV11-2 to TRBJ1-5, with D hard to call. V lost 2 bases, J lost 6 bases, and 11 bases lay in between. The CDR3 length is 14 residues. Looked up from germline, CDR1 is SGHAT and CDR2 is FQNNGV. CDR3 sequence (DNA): TGTGCCAGCAGCTTAACGGGTCCGGGTCAGCCCCAGCATTTT. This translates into CASSLTGPGQPQHF. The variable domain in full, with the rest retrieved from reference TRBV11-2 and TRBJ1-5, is EAGVAQSPRYKIIEKRQSVAFWCNPISGHATLYWYQQILGQGPKLLIQFQNNGVVDDSQLPKDRFSAERLKGVDSTLKIQPAKLEDSAVYLCASSLTGPGQPQHFGDGTRLSIL.

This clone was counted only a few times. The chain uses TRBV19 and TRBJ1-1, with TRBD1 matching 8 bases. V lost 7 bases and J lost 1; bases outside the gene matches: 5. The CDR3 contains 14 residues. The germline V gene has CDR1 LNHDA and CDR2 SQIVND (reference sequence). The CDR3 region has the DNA TGTGCCAGTACCATGGGACAGGCGAACACTGAAGCTTTCTTT. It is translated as CASTMGQANTEAFF.

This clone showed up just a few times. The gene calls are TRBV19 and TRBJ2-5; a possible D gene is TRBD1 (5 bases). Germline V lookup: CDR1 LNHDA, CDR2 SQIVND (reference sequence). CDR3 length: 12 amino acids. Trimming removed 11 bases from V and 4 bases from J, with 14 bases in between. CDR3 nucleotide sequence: TGTGCCTCCACCGACAGAATAGAGACCCAGTACTTC. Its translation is CASTDRIETQYF. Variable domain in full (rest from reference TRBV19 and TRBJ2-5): DGGITQSPKYLFRKEGQNVTLSCEQNLNHDAMYWYRQDPGQGLRLIYYSQIVNDFQKGDIAEGYSVSREKKESFPLTVTSAQKNPTAFYLCASTDRIETQYFGPGTRLLVL.

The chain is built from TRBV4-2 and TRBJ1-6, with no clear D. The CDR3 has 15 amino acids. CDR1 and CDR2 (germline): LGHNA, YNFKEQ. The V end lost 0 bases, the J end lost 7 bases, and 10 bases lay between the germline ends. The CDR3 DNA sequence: TGTGCCAGCAGCCAAGATAGAACACGGAATTCACCCCTCCACTTT. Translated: CASSQDRTRNSPLHF.

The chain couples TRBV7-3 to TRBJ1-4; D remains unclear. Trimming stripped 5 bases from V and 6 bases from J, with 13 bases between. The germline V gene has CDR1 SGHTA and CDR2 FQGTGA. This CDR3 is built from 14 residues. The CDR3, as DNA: TGTGCCAGCAGCCTAAGGGCGCGCGATGAAAAACTGTTTTTT. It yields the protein CASSLRARDEKLFF.

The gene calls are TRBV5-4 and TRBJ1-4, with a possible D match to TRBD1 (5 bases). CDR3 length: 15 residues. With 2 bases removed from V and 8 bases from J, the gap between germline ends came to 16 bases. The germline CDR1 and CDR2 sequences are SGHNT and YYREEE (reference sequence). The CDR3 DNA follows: TGTGCCAGCAGCTTCTGGACAAGCGGAGGGGAAAAACTGTTTTTT. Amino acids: CASSFWTSGGEKLFF.

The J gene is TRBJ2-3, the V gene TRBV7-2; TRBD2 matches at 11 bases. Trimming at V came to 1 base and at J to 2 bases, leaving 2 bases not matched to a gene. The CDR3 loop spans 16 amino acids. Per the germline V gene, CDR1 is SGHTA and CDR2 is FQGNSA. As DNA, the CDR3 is TGTGCCAGCAGCTTAGTACTAGCGGGAGCCACAGATACGCAGTATTTT. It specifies CASSLVLAGATDTQYF.